The 9 T cell receptor beta chains given below trace back to one sample, sequenced in a study of T cells after yellow fever vaccination. In TCRdb, the 5' RACE reads were re-called with MiXCR into one record per CDR3 protein. The sample includes 150,000 to 200,000 distinct CDR3 sequences, 6.5% to 8.5% seen only once; the top ten take roughly 2.5%. The material sequenced was CD4+ T cells sorted from PBMCs, taken less than 6 days after the first yellow fever vaccination. The receptors shown here come from a man aged 18 to 29 who received the YFV17D yellow fever vaccine.

This clonotype was seen at least ten times. V is TRBV4-1 and J is TRBJ2-2, with 9 bases that match TRBD1. The CDR3 contains 15 residues. Germline V gives CDR1 MGHRA, CDR2 YSYEKL. Germline trimming cut 5 bases from V and 5 bases from J; bases unmatched to any gene: 6. Here the CDR3 reads CASSARDRVTGELFF. The CDR3 nucleotides read TGCGCCAGCAGCGCCCGGGACAGGGTTACCGGGGAGCTGTTTTTT.

Ten or more counts support this clonotype. The V gene is TRBV5-1, the J gene TRBJ1-6; tentatively, D is TRBD1 (6 bases). Germline loops: CDR1 SGHRS, CDR2 YFSETQ. V was shortened by 7 bases and J by 8 bases, with 16 bases between the two germline ends. This CDR3 region has 14 residues. For the CDR3, the DNA is TGCGCCAGCTCGACAGGATCTACGGATTCACCCCTCCACTTT. This translates into CASSTGSTDSPLHF. Variable domain in full (rest from reference TRBV5-1 and TRBJ1-6): KAGVTQTPRYLIKTRGQQVTLSCSPISGHRSVSWYQQTPGQGLQFLFEYFSETQRNKGNFPGRFSGRQFSNSRSEMNVSTLELGDSALYLCASSTGSTDSPLHFGNGTRLTVT.

This clonotype occurred many times. V is TRBV6-1 and J is TRBJ1-6, with TRBD1 matching over 9 bases. Germline values: CDR1 MNHNS, CDR2 SASEGT. This CDR3 spans 17 amino acids. The ends lost 6 bases at V and 7 bases at J; junction bases unmatched: 13. CDR3 nucleotide sequence: TGTGCCAGCAGCGCTTTGGGACAGGGAAGAGAAAATTCACCCCTCCACTTT. It encodes CASSALGQGRENSPLHF.

The genes are TRBV27 and TRBJ1-3; TRBD1 might be the D (5 bases). CDR1 MNHEY and CDR2 SMNVEV come from the germline V gene (reference sequence). CDR3 length equals 16 residues. V was cut by 5 bases and J by 11 bases, with 25 bases left in between. The CDR3 spells CASSITGRPLSGPIYF. For the CDR3, the DNA is TGTGCCAGCAGTATAACGGGACGGCCTCTCTCTGGACCCATATATTTT.

This clonotype was seen repeatedly, ten times or more. The chain has TRBV3-1 and TRBJ2-1; 8 bases map to TRBD2. This CDR3 is built from 15 residues. Trimming at V came to 0 bases and at J to 10 bases, leaving 8 bases not matched to a gene. In germline, CDR1 is LGHDT, CDR2 YNNKEL (reference sequence). CDR3 residues: CASSQDAGGAPEQFF. The CDR3 DNA reads TGTGCCAGCAGCCAAGATGCCGGGGGGGCCCCCGAGCAGTTCTTC.

This clonotype was found a few times. CDR3 residues: CASSPLAGGGDTQYF. CDR3 bases: TGTGCCAGCAGCCCCTTGGCGGGGGGAGGAGATACGCAGTATTTT. This chain links TRBV7-2 with TRBJ2-3, with TRBD2 matching over 8 bases. The V and J ends lost 5 bases and 5 bases, in that order; junction bases with no gene match: 9. The germline V gene has CDR1 SGHTA and CDR2 FQGNSA. The CDR3 consists of 15 residues.

This clonotype was counted only a few times. The chain has TRBV18 and TRBJ2-7, with 9 positions matching TRBD2. V lost 6 bases and J lost 0; bases outside the gene matches: 6. There are 15 residues in the CDR3. Per the germline V gene, CDR1 is KGHSH and CDR2 is LQKENI. In nucleotides, the CDR3 is TGTGCCAGCTCTCGAAGACTAGCGGTCTCCTACGAGCAGTACTTC. This gives the protein CASSRRLAVSYEQYF.

The V gene is TRBV7-3, the J gene TRBJ1-1; D ambiguous. The CDR3 totals 12 residues. V was trimmed by 4 bases and J by 8 bases, leaving 11 bases between them. Per germline, CDR1 SGHTA and CDR2 FQGTGA. The CDR3 bases are TGTGCCAGCAGCTCTGATAGCGGAGAAGCTTTCTTT. It is translated as CASSSDSGEAFF.

The sample holds many counts of this clonotype. V is TRBV7-2 and J is TRBJ2-1, with 12 bases matching TRBD2. The CDR3 is 18 amino acids. The ends lost 0 bases at V and 6 bases at J; junction bases unmatched: 9. Germline V gives CDR1 SGHTA, CDR2 FQGNSA. CDR3 DNA: TGTGCCAGCAGCTTAGCGCGAGCTAGCGGGGGGGCGGGCAATGAGCAGTTCTTC. This sequence encodes CASSLARASGGAGNEQFF.